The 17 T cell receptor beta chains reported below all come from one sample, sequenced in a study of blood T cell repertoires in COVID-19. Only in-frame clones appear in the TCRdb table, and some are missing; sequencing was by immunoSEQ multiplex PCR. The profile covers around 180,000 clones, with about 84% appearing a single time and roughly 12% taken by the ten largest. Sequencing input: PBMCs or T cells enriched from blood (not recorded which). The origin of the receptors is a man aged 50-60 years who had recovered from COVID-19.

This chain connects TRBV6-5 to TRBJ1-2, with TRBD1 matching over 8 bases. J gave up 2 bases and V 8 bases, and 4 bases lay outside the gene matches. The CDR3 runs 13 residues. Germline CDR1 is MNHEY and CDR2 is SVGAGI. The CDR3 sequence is CASSRTGNYGYTF. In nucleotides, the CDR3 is TGTGCCAGCTCTAGGACAGGGAACTATGGCTACACCTTC.

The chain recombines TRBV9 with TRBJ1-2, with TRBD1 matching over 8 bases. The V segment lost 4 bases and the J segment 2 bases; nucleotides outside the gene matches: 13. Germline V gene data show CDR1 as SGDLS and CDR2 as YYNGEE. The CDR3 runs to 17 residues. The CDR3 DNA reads TGTGCCAGCAGCCCCCGACAGGGGAGCGGGATAAACTATGGCTACACCTTC. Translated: CASSPRQGSGINYGYTF.

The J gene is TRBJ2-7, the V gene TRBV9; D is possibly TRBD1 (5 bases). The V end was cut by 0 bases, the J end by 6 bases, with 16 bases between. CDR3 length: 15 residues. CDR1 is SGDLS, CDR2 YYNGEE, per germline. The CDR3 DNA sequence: TGTGCCAGCAGCGTAGGTAGGGGCGGAAGAGTCGAGCAGTACTTC. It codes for CASSVGRGGRVEQYF.

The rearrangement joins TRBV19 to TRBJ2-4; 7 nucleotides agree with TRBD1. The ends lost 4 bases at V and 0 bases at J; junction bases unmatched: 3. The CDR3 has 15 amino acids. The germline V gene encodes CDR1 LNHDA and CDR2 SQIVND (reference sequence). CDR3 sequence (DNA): TGTGCCAGTAGTACCACAGGGGCAGCCAAAAACATTCAGTACTTC. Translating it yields CASSTTGAAKNIQYF.

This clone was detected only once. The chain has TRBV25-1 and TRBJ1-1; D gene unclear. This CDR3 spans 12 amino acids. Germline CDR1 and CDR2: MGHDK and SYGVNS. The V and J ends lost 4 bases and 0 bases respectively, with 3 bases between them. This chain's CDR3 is CASSVVNTEAFF. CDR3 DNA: TGTGCCAGCAGTGTAGTGAACACTGAAGCTTTCTTT.

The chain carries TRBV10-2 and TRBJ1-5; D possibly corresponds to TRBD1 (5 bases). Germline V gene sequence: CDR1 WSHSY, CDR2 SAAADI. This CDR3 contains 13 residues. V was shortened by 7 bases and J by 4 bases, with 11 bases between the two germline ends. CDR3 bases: TGCGCCAGCATCGGGGGATGGAATCAGCCCCAGCATTTT. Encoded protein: CASIGGWNQPQHF.

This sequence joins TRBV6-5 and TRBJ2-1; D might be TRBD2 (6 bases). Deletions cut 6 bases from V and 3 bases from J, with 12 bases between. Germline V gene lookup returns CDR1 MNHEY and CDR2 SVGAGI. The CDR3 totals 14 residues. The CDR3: CASSRGLNYNEQFF. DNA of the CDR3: TGTGCCAGCAGCCGAGGACTAAACTACAATGAGCAGTTCTTC.

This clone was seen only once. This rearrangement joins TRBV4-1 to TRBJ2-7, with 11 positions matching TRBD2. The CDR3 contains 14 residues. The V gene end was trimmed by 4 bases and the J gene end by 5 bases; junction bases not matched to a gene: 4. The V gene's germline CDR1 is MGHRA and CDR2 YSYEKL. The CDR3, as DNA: TGCGCCAGCAGCCTAGCGGGGGGGACAAACGAGCAGTACTTC. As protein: CASSLAGGTNEQYF.

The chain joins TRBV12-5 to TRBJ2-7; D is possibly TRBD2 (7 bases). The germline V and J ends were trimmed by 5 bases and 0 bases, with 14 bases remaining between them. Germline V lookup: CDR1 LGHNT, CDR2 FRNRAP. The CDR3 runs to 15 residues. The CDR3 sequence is CASGPRAGASYEQYF. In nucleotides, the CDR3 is TGTGCTAGTGGTCCGAGGGCGGGGGCCTCCTACGAGCAGTACTTC.

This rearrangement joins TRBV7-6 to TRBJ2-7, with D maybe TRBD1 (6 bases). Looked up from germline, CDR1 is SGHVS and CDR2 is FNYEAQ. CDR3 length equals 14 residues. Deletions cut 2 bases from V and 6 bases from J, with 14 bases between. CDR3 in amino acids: CASSLQGILGEQYF. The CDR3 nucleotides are TGTGCCAGCAGCTTACAGGGGATTTTGGGCGAGCAGTACTTC. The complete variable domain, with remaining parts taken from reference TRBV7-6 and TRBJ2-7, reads GAGVSQSPRYKVTKRGQDVALRCDPISGHVSLYWYRQALGQGPEFLTYFNYEAQQDKSGLPNDRFSAERPEGSISTLTIQRTEQRDSAMYRCASSLQGILGEQYFGPGTRLTVT.

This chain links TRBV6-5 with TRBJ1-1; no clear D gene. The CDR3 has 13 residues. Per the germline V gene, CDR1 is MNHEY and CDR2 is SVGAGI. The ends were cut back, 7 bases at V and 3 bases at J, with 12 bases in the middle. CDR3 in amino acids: CASTTGRYTEAFF. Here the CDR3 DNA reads TGTGCCAGCACTACCGGGAGGTACACTGAAGCTTTCTTT.

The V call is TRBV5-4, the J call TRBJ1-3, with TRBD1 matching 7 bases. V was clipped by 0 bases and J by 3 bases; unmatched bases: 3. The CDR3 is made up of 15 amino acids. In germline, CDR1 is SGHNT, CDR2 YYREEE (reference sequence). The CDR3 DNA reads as TGTGCCAGCAGCTTGGCCCCAGGGGGTGGAAACACCATATATTTT. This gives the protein CASSLAPGGGNTIYF.

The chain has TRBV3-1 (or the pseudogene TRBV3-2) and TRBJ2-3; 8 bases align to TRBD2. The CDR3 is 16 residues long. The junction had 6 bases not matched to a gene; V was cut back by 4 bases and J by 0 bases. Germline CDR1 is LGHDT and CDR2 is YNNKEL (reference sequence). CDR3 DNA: TGTGCCAGCAGCCCACTAGCGGTCACTAGCACAGATACGCAGTATTTT. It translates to CASSPLAVTSTDTQYF.

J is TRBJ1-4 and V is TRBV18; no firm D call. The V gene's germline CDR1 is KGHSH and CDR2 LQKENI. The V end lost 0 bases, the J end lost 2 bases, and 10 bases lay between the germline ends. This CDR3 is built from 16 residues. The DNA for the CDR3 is TGTGCCAGCTCACCACCTGGGGAGCCCACTAATGAAAAACTGTTTTTT. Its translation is CASSPPGEPTNEKLFF.

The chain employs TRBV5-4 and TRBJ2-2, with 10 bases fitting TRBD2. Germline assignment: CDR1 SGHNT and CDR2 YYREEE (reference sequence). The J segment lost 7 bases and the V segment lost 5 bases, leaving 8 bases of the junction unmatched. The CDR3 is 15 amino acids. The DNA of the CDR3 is TGTGCCAGCAGTCATGGACTAGCGGAGGGCGGGGAGCTGTTTTTT. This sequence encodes CASSHGLAEGGELFF.

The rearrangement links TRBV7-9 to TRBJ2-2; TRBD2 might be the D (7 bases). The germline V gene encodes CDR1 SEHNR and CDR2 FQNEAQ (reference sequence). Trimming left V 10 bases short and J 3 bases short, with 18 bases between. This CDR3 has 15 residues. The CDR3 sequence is CATSRGGRDTGELFF. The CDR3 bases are TGTGCCACCTCGAGGGGGGGAAGGGACACCGGGGAGCTGTTTTTT. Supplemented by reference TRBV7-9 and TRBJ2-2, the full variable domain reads DTGVSQNPRHKITKRGQNVTFRCDPISEHNRLYWYRQTLGQGPEFLTYFQNEAQLEKSRLLSDRFSAERPKGSFSTLEIQRTEQGDSAMYLCATSRGGRDTGELFFGEGSRLTVL.

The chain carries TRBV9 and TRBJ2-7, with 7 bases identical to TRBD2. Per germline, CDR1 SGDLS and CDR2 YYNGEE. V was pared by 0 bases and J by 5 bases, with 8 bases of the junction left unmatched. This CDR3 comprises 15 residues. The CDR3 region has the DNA TGTGCCAGCAGCGTAGGTGGGGCGGGGGAGGACGAGCAGTACTTC. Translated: CASSVGGAGEDEQYF.